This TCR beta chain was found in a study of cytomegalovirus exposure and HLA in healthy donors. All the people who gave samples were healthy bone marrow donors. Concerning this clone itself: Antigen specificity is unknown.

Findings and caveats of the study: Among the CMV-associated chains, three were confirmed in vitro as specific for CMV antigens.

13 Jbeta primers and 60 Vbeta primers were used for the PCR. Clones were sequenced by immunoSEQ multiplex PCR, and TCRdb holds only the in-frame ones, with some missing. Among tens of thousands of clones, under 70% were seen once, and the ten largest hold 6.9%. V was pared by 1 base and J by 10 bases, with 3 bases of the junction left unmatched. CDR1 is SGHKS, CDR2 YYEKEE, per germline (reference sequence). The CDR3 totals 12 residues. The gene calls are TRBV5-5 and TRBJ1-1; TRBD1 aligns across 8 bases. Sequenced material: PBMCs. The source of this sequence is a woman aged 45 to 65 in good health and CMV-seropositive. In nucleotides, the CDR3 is TGTGCCAGCAGCTTGCCGGACAGGGTAGCTTTCTTT. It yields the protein CASSLPDRVAFF.